The 18 T cell receptor beta chains in this list originate from one sample, sequenced in a study of tumor-infiltrating lymphocytes in primary liver carcinoma. The input was around 530 ng total RNA; TCR beta cDNA was made from it with a constant-region primer. Slightly modified ARM-PCR, run as three nested multiplex PCR rounds, produced the TCR beta libraries. The study ran its first two PCR rounds for roughly 9 cycles each, using TRBV1-TRBV30 forward primers and a C-beta reverse primer. One entry per CDR3 protein, called by TCRdb with MiXCR from the multiplex PCR reads. Altogether about 320,000 distinct CDR3 sequences are present, 50% to 70% being singletons, with the ten largest covering about 9.4%. Both blood RNA, taken from unsorted whole blood, and germline DNA were extracted. Sequenced input: peripheral blood. These receptors were collected from a man aged 40-50 years with primary liver carcinoma and hepatitis B virus infection.

The V gene is TRBV21-1, the J gene TRBJ1-2. TRBV21-1 is recorded as a pseudogene. CDR3 length: 14 amino acids. The CDR3 protein is CVSRQAGVHYGYTF. CDR3 DNA: TGTGTCAGCAGGCAAGCAGGTGTTCACTATGGCTACACCTTC.

On this clonotype: It may be a read error: a sequence one base away is much more abundant. The CDR3 sequence: CANSVRDRGTGELFF. The CDR3 nucleotides read TGCGCCAACAGCGTCCGGGACAGGGGGACCGGGGAGCTGTTTTTT. The rearrangement links TRBV4-3 to TRBJ2-2; 11 positions agree with TRBD1. The germline CDR1 and CDR2 sequences are LGHNA and YSLEER. This CDR3 is 15 amino acids long.

The V and J genes are TRBV5-1 and TRBJ2-7; D is undetermined. This CDR3 contains 15 residues. V lost 5 bases to trimming and J lost 0 bases, with 15 bases between them. Per germline, CDR1 SGHRS and CDR2 YFSETQ. The CDR3 loop is CASRLDTVSSYEQYF. Written as DNA, the CDR3 is TGCGCCAGCAGGCTCGATACGGTCAGCTCCTACGAGCAGTACTTC. Looking up the rest from reference TRBV5-1 and TRBJ2-7 gives the full variable domain: KAGVTQTPRYLIKTRGQQVTLSCSPISGHRSVSWYQQTPGQGLQFLFEYFSETQRNKGNFPGRFSGRQFSNSRSEMNVSTLELGDSALYLCASRLDTVSSYEQYFGPGTRLTVT.

As concerns this clonotype: A much larger clone differs by one base, so this may be a read error. The genes are TRBV4-2 and TRBJ2-7; 13 nucleotides agree with TRBD2. J lost 3 bases, V lost 0 bases, and 2 bases had no gene match. Looked up from germline, CDR1 is LGHNA and CDR2 is YNFKEQ. The CDR3 length is 16 residues. The DNA of the CDR3 is TGTGCCAGCAGCCAAGAGGGACTAGCGGGATTCTACGAGCAGTACTTC. Translating it yields CASSQEGLAGFYEQYF.

A note on this clonotype: A much more abundant neighbour one base away suggests this may be a read error. This chain uses TRBV4-1 with TRBJ2-3; TRBD2 might be the D (5 bases). This CDR3 has 13 amino acids. The V end lost 6 bases, the J end lost 9 bases, and 16 bases lay between the germline ends. Germline V gives CDR1 MGHRA, CDR2 YSYEKL. CDR3 loop: CASRQLAYLTQYF. CDR3 sequence (DNA): TGCGCCAGCAGGCAGTTAGCGTACCTAACGCAGTATTTT.

With respect to this clonotype: This may arise from a read error, as a much more abundant clone is one base away. The gene calls are TRBV12-3 or TRBV12-4 and TRBJ2-7, with TRBD2 as a possible D gene (5 bases). The CDR3 totals 12 residues. Trimming cost V 4 bases and J 6 bases, with 10 bases left between them. As DNA, the CDR3 is TGTGCCAGCAGTTCAAGGCGGGCCGAGCAGTACTTC. Residues: CASSSRRAEQYF.

The chain is built from TRBV7-6 and TRBJ1-5; no reliable D call. CDR3 length: 13 residues. V was shortened by 2 bases and J by 4 bases, with 6 bases between the two germline ends. Germline loops: CDR1 SGHVS, CDR2 FNYEAQ. Written as DNA, the CDR3 is TGTGCCAGCAGCTTAATGGCAAATCAGCCCCAGCATTTT. Translating it yields CASSLMANQPQHF.

This clonotype was picked up many times. The chain has TRBV29-1 and TRBJ2-3; TRBD2 is a possible D gene (6 bases). In germline, CDR1 is SQVTM, CDR2 ANQGSEA. The V end was cut by 7 bases, the J end by 0 bases, with 17 bases between. This CDR3 is built from 15 residues. The CDR3 coding sequence is TGCAGCGCCTCTACCATGGCGGGGAGCACAGATACGCAGTATTTT. Translating it yields CSASTMAGSTDTQYF.

A remark on this clonotype: A much larger clone differs from this one at a single base, so this may be a read error. CDR3 amino acids: CAINERAGGEEQYF. The CDR3 DNA follows: TGTGCCATCAATGAGAGAGCGGGAGGAGAGGAGCAGTACTTC. The chain carries TRBV10-3 and TRBJ2-7; TRBD2 matches at 9 bases. CDR1 ENHRY and CDR2 SYGVKD come from the germline V gene. The CDR3 totals 14 residues.

About this clonotype itself: Just one base apart from a much larger clone, this may be a read error. The rearrangement uses TRBV12-3 or TRBV12-4 and TRBJ1-5; the D is unclear. This CDR3 comprises 13 residues. Trimming stripped 6 bases from V and 6 bases from J, with 12 bases between. The CDR3 DNA follows: TGTGCCAGCAGCCATGCCGCGGGTCAGCCCCAGCATTTT. It translates to CASSHAAGQPQHF.

On this clonotype itself: Germline and junction disagree at one end, which may indicate a read error. V gene TRBV12-3 or TRBV12-4 combines with J gene TRBJ2-7, with 13 positions matching TRBD2. The CDR3 covers 16 residues. The chain's CDR3 is CASSLGTSGASYEQYF. In DNA, the CDR3 is TGTGCCAGCAGTCTCGGGACTAGCGGGGCCTCCTATGAGCAGTACTTC.

This clonotype has only a few counts. The chain combines TRBV7-9 with TRBJ1-4, with 7 positions matching TRBD1. Unmatched junction bases numbered 8, after V lost 5 bases and J lost 5 bases. Germline V CDR1 and CDR2: SEHNR, FQNEAQ (reference sequence). The CDR3 length is 15 residues. The CDR3, as DNA: TGTGCCAGCAGCCACGCCGCAGGGGGAAATGAAAAACTGTTTTTT. Its protein product is CASSHAAGGNEKLFF.

The chain recombines TRBV5-1 with TRBJ2-1; D possibly matches TRBD1 or TRBD2 (6 bases each). The CDR3 consists of 15 residues. Germline CDR1 and CDR2: SGHRS and YFSETQ. Deletions cut 1 base from V and 5 bases from J, with 13 bases between. Here the CDR3 reads CASSLRGEVNNEQFF. The CDR3 DNA sequence: TGCGCCAGCAGCTTGAGGGGGGAGGTTAACAATGAGCAGTTCTTC.

This clonotype was observed a single time. Given a much more abundant clone one base away, this may be a read error. The chain couples TRBV6-8 to TRBJ2-7; no clear D. V lost 8 bases and J 0 bases, leaving 11 bases between the germline ends. The CDR3 loop spans 13 amino acids. Germline CDR1 and CDR2: MNHGY and SAAAGT. As DNA, the CDR3 is TGTGCCAGCGAGAACTCAAGCTCCTACGAGCAGTACTTC. Its protein product is CASENSSSYEQYF.

V usage is TRBV30 and J usage is TRBJ2-5; no definite D call. Germline V gene data show CDR1 as GTSNPN and CDR2 as SVGIG (reference sequence). This CDR3 is 11 amino acids long. V lost 3 bases to trimming and J lost 5 bases, with 7 bases between them. CDR3 in DNA: TGTGCCTGGAGGGCTGGGGAGACCCAGTACTTC. Translating it yields CAWRAGETQYF.

For this clonotype: The germline gene is not matched at one end of the junction; a read error may be the cause. The chain couples TRBV11-2 to TRBJ1-1; weak D call: TRBD1 (5 bases). Germline assignment: CDR1 SGHAT and CDR2 FQNNGV. The CDR3 runs to 15 residues. CDR3 sequence: CASSLGVVGVAETFF. The DNA for the CDR3 is TGTGCCAGCAGCTTAGGAGTTGTAGGGGTGGCTGAAACTTTCTTT.

Details on this clonotype: This CDR3 fails to terminate in the conserved phenylalanine or tryptophan, so it likely reflects a read error. The CDR3: CASSSYETQYS. In DNA form, the CDR3 reads TGTGCCAGCAGTTCATACGAGACCCAGTACTCC. This rearrangement joins TRBV12-3 or TRBV12-4 to TRBJ2-5, with no clear D. This CDR3 comprises 11 residues. Trimming pared 4 bases from V and 5 bases from J, leaving 5 bases between.

This clonotype was detected many times. V gene TRBV10-3 combines with J gene TRBJ1-1; 8 nucleotides align to TRBD1. The V gene end was trimmed by 6 bases and the J gene end by 0 bases; junction bases not matched to a gene: 6. The CDR3 covers 15 residues. Germline V CDR1 and CDR2: ENHRY, SYGVKD. For the CDR3, the DNA is TGTGCCATCAGGGCCCAGGGGGCTTTGAACACTGAAGCTTTCTTT. Translating it yields CAIRAQGALNTEAFF.